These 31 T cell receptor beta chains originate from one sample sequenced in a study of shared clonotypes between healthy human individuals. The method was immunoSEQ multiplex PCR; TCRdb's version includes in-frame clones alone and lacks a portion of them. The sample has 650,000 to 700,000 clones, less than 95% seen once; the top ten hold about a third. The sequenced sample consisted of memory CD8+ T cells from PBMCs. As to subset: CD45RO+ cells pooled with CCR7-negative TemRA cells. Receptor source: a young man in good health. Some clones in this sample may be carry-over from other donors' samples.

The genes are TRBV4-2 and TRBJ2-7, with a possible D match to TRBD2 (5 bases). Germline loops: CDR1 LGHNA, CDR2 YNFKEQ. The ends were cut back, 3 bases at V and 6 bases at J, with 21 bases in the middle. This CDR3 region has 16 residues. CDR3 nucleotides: TGTGCCAGCAGCCAGGGGTCCGAGACTAATTTCGGCGAGCAGTACTTC. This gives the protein CASSQGSETNFGEQYF.

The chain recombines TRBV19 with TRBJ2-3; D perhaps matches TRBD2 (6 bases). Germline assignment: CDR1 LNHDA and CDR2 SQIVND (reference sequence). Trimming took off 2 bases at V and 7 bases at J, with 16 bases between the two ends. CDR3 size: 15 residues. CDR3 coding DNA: TGTGCCAGTAGTATATTCAAGGGAGGTGGGTATACGCAGTATTTT. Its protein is CASSIFKGGGYTQYF.

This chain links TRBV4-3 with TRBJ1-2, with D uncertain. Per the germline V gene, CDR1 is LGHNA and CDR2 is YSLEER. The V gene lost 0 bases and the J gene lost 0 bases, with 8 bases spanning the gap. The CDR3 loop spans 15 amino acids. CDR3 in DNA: TGCGCCAGCAGCCAAGATTACAGAGCTAACTATGGCTACACCTTC. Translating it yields CASSQDYRANYGYTF.

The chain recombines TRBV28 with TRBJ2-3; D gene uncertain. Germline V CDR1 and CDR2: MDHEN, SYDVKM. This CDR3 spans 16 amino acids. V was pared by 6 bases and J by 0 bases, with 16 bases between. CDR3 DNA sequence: TGTGCCAGCAGGATAGGGCGTTATACTAGCACAGATACGCAGTATTTT. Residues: CASRIGRYTSTDTQYF.

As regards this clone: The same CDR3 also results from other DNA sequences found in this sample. In nucleotides, the CDR3 is TGTGCCAGCAGTTACGAGGGGAGCTCCTACGAGCAGTACTTC. It is translated as CASSYEGSSYEQYF. The chain uses TRBV6-5 and TRBJ2-7; perhaps D is TRBD1 or TRBD2 (5 bases each). The CDR3 is 14 amino acids. Germline assignment: CDR1 MNHEY and CDR2 SVGAGI. V shed 2 bases and J shed 0 bases, with 8 bases lying between them.

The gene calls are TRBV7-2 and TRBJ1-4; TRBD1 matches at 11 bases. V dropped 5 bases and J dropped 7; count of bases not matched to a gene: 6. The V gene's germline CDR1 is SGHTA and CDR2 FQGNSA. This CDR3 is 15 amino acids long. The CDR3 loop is CASSPGTGGFEKLFF. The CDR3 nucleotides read TGTGCCAGCAGCCCAGGGACAGGGGGATTTGAAAAACTGTTTTTT.

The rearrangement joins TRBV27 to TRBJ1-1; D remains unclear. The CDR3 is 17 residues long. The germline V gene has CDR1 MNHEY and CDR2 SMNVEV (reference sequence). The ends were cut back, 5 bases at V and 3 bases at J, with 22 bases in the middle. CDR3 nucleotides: TGTGCCAGCAGTCCATTATTTACGGGGAAGAGGGACACTGAAGCTTTCTTT. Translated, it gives CASSPLFTGKRDTEAFF.

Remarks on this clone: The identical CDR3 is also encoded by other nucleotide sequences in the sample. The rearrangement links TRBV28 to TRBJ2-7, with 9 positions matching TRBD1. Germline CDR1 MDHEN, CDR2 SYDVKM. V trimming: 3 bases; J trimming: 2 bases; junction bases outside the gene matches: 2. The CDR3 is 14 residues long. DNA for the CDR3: TGTGCCAGCAGTTTCGGGACAGGGCCCTACGAGCAGTACTTC. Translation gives CASSFGTGPYEQYF.

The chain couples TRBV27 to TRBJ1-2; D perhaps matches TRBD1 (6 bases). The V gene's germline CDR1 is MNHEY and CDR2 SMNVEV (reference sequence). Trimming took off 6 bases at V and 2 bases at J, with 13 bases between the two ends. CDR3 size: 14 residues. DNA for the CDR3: TGTGCCAGCAGCCGTCGCACAGGGAACTATGGCTACACCTTC. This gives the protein CASSRRTGNYGYTF.

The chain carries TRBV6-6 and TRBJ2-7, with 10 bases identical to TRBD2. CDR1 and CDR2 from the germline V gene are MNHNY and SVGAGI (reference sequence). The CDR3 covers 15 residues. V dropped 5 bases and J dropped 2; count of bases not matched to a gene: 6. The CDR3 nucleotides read TGTGCCAGCAGTCCCGGACTAGCGGAGGCCTACGAGCAGTACTTC. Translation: CASSPGLAEAYEQYF.

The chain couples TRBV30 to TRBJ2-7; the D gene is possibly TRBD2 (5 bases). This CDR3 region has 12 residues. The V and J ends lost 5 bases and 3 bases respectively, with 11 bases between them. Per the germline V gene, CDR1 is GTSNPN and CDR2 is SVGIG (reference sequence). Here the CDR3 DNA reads TGTGCCTGGCAACGGACTGGCTACGAGCAGTACTTC. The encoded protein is CAWQRTGYEQYF.

Here the CDR3 DNA reads TGTGCCAGTAGTATTTTCCGTAAGCAGTTCTTC. It codes for CASSIFRKQFF. The chain couples TRBV19 to TRBJ2-1; D unclear. CDR1 is LNHDA and CDR2 is SQIVND in the germline V gene (reference sequence). This CDR3 is built from 11 residues. V was shortened by 3 bases and J by 11 bases, with 8 bases between the two germline ends.

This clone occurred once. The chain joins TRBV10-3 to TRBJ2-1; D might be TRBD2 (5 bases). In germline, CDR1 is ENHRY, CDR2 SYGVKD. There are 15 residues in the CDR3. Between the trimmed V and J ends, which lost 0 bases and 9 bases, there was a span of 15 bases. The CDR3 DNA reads TGTGCCATCAGTGAGTCGCGGGCGAGCGCTCCTGAGCAGTTCTTC. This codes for CAISESRASAPEQFF.

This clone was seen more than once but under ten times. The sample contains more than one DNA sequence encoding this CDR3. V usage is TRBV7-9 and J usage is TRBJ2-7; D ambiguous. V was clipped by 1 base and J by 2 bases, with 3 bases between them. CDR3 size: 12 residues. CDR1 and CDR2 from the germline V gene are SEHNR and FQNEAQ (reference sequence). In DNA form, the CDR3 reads TGTGCCAGCAGCTTAGACACCTACGAGCAGTACTTC. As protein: CASSLDTYEQYF.

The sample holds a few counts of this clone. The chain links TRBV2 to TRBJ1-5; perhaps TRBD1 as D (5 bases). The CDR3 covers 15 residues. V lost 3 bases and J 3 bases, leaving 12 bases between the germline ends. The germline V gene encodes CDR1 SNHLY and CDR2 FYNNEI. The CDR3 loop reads CASSETALLNQPQHF. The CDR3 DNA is TGTGCCAGCAGTGAGACAGCCCTTCTCAATCAGCCCCAGCATTTT.

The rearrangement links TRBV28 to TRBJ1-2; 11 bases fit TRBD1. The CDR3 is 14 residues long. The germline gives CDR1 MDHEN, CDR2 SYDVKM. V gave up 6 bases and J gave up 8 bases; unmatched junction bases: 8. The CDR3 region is CASRRDRGMSGYTF. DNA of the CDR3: TGTGCCAGCAGGCGGGACAGGGGGATGTCGGGCTACACCTTC.

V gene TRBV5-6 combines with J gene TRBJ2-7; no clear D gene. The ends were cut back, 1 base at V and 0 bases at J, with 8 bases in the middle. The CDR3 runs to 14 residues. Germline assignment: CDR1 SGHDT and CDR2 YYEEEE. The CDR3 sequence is CASSLSGSSYEQYF. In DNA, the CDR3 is TGTGCCAGCAGCTTGTCGGGTAGCTCCTACGAGCAGTACTTC.

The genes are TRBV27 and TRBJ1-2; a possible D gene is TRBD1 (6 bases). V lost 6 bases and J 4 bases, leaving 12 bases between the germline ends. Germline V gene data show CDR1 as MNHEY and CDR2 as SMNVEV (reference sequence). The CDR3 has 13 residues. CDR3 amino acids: CASSQDSFYGYTF. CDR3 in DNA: TGTGCCAGCAGCCAGGACAGCTTCTATGGCTACACCTTC.

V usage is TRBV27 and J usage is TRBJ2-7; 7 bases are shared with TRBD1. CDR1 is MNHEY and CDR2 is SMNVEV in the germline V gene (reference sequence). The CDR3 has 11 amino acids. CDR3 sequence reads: CHSRQGLKQYF. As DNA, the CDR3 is TGTCACTCAAGACAGGGTTTGAAACAGTACTTC.

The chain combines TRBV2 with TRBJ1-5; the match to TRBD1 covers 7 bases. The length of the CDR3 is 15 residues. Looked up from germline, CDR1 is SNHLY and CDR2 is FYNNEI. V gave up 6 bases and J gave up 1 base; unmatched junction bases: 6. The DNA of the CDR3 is TGTGCCAGCAGGCAGACAGGGTTCAGCAATCAGCCCCAGCATTTT. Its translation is CASRQTGFSNQPQHF.

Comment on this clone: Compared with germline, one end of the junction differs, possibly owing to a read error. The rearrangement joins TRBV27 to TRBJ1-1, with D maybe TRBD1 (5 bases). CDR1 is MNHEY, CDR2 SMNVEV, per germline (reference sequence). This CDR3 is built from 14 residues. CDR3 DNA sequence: TGTGCCGGCAGTTTTGCGGGGGAAGGCACTGAAGCTTTCTTT. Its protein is CAGSFAGEGTEAFF.

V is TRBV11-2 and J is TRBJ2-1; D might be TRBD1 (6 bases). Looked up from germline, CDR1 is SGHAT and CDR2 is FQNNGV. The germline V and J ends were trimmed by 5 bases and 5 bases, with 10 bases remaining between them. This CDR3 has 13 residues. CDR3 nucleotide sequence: TGTGCCAGCAGCAGGAGGACAGACAATGAGCAGTTCTTC. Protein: CASSRRTDNEQFF.

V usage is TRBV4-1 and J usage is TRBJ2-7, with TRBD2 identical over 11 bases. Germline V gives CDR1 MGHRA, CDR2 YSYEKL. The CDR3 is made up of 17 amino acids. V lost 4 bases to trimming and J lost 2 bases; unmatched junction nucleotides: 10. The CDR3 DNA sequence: TGCGCCAGCAGCCCGTACCCCGGACTAGCGGGCCCCTACGAGCAGTACTTC. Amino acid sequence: CASSPYPGLAGPYEQYF.

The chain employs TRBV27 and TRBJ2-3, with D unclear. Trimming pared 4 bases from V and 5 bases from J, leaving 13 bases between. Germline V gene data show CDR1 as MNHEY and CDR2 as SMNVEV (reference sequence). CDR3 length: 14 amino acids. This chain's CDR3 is CASSSGANGDTQYF. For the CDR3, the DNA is TGTGCCAGCAGTTCTGGTGCAAATGGAGATACGCAGTATTTT.

The CDR3 DNA sequence: TGTGCCATCACCGGGACCGAAGGGGACACTGAAGCTTTCTTT. Its translation is CAITGTEGDTEAFF. The rearrangement links TRBV10-3 to TRBJ1-1, with D perhaps TRBD1 (5 bases). Germline values: CDR1 ENHRY, CDR2 SYGVKD. Trimming removed 7 bases from V and 3 bases from J, with 15 bases in between. CDR3 length: 14 residues.

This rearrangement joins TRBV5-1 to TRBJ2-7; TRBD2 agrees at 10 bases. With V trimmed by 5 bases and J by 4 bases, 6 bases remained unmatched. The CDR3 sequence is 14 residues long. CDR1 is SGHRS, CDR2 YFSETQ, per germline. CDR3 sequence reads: CASRVASGRYEQYF. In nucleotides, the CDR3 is TGCGCCAGCAGGGTGGCTAGCGGGAGATACGAGCAGTACTTC.

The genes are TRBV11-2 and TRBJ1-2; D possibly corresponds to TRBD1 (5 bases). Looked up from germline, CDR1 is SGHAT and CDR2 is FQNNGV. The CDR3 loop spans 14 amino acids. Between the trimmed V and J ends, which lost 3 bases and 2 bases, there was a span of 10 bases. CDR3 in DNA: TGTGCCAGCAGCTTCCGCGCAGGGAACTATGGCTACACCTTC. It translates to CASSFRAGNYGYTF.

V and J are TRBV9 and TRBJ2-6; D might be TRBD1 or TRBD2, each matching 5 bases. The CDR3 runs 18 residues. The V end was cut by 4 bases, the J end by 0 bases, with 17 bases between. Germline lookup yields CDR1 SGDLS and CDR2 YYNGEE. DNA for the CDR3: TGTGCCAGCAGCTGGAGACTCGGGACGGACTCTGGGGCCAACGTCCTGACTTTC. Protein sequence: CASSWRLGTDSGANVLTF.

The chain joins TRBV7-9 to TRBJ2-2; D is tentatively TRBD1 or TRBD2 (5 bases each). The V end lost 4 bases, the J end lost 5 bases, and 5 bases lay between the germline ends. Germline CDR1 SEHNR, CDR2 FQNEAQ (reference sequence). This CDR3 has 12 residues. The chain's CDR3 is CASSWGTGELFF. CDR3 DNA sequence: TGTGCCAGCAGCTGGGGGACCGGGGAGCTGTTTTTT.

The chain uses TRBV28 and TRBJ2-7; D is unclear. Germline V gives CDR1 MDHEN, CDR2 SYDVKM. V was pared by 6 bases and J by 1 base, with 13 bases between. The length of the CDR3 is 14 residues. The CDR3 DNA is TGTGCCAGCAGCTTCGGGCAGATGTCCTACGAGCAGTACTTC. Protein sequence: CASSFGQMSYEQYF.

The CDR3 is CASSEGAAYFYEQFF. In nucleotides, the CDR3 is TGTGCCAGCAGTGAGGGGGCTGCATATTTCTATGAGCAGTTCTTC. The chain joins TRBV2 to TRBJ2-1; the D gene is possibly TRBD1 (6 bases). This CDR3 spans 15 amino acids. V lost 3 bases to trimming and J lost 8 bases, with 17 bases between them. Looked up from germline, CDR1 is SNHLY and CDR2 is FYNNEI.